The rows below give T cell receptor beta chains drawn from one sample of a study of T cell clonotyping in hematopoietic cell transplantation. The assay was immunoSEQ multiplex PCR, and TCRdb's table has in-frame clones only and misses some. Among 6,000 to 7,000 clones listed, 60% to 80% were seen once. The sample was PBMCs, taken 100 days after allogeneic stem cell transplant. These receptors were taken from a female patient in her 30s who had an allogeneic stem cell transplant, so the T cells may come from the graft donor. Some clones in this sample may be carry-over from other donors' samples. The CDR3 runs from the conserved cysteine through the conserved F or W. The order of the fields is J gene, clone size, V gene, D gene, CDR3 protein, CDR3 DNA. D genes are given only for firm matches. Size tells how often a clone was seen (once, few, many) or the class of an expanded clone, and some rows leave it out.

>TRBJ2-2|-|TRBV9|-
CASSVVVGELFF
TGTGCCAGCAGCGTAGTAGTCGGGGAGCTGTTTTTT
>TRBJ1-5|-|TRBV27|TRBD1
CATRRQGGGDFQPQHF
TGTGCCACCCGCCGACAGGGCGGAGGGGATTTTCAGCCCCAGCATTTT
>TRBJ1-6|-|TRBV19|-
CASSFHMAPLHF
TGTGCCAGTAGTTTCCATATGGCACCCCTCCACTTT
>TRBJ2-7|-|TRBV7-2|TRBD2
CASSLGAGSYEQYF
TGTGCCAGCAGCTTAGGAGCGGGGTCCTACGAGCAGTACTTC
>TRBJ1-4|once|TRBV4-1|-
CASSPKGRATNEKLFF
TGCGCCAGCAGCCCCAAGGGGAGGGCAACTAATGAAAAACTGTTTTTT
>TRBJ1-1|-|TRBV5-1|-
CASSLHAGTTEAFF
TGCGCCAGCAGCTTGCACGCCGGGACAACTGAAGCTTTCTTT
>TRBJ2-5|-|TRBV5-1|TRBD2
CASSLGLAGQETQYF
TGCGCCAGCAGCCTAGGACTAGCGGGGCAAGAGACCCAGTACTTC
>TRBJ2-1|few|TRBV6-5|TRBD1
CASSYYEGALFNEQFF
TGTGCCAGCAGTTACTATGAGGGGGCCTTGTTCAATGAGCAGTTCTTC
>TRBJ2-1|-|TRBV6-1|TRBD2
CASSVRLAGVFNEQFF
TGTGCCAGCAGTGTCCGACTAGCGGGTGTTTTCAATGAGCAGTTCTTC
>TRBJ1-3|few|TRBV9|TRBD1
CASSLTGTGNTIYF
TGTGCCAGCAGCTTGACAGGGACTGGAAACACCATATATTTT
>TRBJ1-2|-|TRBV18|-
CASSPQSGWGYTF
TGTGCCAGCTCCCCACAATCTGGTTGGGGCTACACCTTC
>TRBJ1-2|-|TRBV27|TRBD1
CASSLYRDSYGYTF
TGTGCCAGCAGTTTATACCGGGACAGCTATGGCTACACCTTC
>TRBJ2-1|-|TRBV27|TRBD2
CASSWTSGINEQFF
TGTGCCAGCAGTTGGACTAGCGGGATAAATGAGCAGTTCTTC
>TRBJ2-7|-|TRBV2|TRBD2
CASSGNSLFSGRTYEQYF
TGTGCCAGCAGTGGTAATTCCCTATTTAGCGGGAGGACCTACGAGCAGTACTTC
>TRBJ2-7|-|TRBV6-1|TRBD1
CASSRDRSGYEQYF
TGTGCCAGCAGCAGGGACAGGAGCGGCTACGAGCAGTACTTC
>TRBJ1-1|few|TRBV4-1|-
CASSPWTVTEAFF
TGCGCCAGCAGCCCTTGGACGGTCACTGAAGCTTTCTTT
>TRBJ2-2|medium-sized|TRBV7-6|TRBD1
CASSFRDRDTGELFF
TGTGCCAGCAGCTTCCGGGACAGAGATACCGGGGAGCTGTTTTTT
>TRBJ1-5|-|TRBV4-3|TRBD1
CASSPQGGHQPQHF
TGCGCCAGCAGCCCGCAGGGGGGGCATCAGCCCCAGCATTTT
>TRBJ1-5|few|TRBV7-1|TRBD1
CASREAGTGAENQPQHF
TGTGCCAGCAGAGAGGCCGGGACAGGGGCGGAAAATCAGCCCCAGCATTTT
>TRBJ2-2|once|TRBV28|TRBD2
CASSFVAGRYTGELFF
TGTGCCAGCAGTTTCGTAGCGGGGAGATACACCGGGGAGCTGTTTTTT
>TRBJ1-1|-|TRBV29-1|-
CSVGLFGGVHTEAFF
TGCAGCGTTGGTCTCTTCGGGGGAGTGCACACTGAAGCTTTCTTT
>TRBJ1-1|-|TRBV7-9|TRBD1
CASRVGQGNTEAFF
TGTGCCAGCAGGGTCGGACAGGGGAACACTGAAGCTTTCTTT
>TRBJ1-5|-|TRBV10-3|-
CAISKKTGNNQPQHF
TGTGCCATCAGTAAGAAAACAGGGAACAATCAGCCCCAGCATTTT
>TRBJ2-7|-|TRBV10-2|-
CASSESGLDYEQYF
TGCGCCAGCAGTGAATCGGGCCTCGATTACGAGCAGTACTTC
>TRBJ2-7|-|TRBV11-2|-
CASSTQGSYEQYF
TGTGCCAGCAGCACGCAGGGCAGCTACGAGCAGTACTTC
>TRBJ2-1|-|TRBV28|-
CASSLSGVLWNEQFF
TGTGCCAGCAGTCTCTCAGGGGTTCTGTGGAATGAGCAGTTCTTC